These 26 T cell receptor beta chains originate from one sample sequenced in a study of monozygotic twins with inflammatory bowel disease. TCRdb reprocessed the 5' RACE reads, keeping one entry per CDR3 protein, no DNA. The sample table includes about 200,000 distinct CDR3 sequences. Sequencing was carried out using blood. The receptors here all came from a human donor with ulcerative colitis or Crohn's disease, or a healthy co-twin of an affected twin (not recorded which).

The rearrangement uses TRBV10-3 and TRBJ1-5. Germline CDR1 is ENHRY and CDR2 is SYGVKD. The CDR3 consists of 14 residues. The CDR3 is CAIRGEGPNQPQHF.

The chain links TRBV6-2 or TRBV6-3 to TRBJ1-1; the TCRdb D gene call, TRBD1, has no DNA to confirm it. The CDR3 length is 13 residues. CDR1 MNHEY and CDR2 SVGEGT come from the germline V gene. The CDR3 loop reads CASRVIGAVSAFF.

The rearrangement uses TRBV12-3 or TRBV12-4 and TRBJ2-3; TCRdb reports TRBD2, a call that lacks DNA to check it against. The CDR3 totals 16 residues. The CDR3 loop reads CASSPTALTFTDTQYF.

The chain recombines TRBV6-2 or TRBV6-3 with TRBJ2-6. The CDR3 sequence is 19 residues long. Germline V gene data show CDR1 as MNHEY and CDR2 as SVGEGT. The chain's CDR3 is CASSYSPYFQGYGANVLTF.

This CDR3 reads CASSPDRLSNEKLFF. The chain combines TRBV9 with TRBJ1-4; TCRdb's D call of TRBD1 is untestable without DNA. The CDR3 loop spans 15 amino acids. Germline assignment: CDR1 SGDLS and CDR2 YYNGEE.

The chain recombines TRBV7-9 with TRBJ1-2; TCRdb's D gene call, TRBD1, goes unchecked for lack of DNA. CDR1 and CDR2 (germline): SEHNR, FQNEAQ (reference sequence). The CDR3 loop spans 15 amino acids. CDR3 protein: CASSPVGGSDYGYTF.

The CDR3: CASSTRQGDFYGYTF. The chain combines TRBV19 with TRBJ1-2; the D gene TCRdb calls, TRBD1, cannot be checked with no DNA. Germline V lookup: CDR1 LNHDA, CDR2 SQIVND (reference sequence). The CDR3 sequence is 15 residues long.

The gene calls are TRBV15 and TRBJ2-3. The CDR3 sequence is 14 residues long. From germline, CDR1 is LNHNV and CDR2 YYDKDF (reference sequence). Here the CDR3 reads CATSRDGTTDTQYF. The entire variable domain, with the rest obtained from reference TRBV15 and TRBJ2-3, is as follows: DAMVIQNPRYQVTQFGKPVTLSCSQTLNHNVMYWYQQKSSQAPKLLFHYYDKDFNNEADTPDNFQSRRPNTSFCFLDIRSPGLGDTAMYLCATSRDGTTDTQYFGPGTRLTVL.

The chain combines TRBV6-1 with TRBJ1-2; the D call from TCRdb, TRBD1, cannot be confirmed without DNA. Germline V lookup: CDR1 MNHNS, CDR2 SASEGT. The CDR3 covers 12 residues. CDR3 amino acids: CASLALAPGYTF.

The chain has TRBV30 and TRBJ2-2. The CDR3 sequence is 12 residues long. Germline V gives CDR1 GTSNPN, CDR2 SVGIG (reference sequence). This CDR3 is CAWRPYTGELFF.

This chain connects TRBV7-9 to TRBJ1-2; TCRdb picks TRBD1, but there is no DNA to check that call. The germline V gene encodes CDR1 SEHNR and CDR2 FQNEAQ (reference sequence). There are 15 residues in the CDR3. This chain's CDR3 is CASSLLGAGDYGYTF. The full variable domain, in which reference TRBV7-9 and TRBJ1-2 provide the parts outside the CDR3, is DTGVSQNPRHKITKRGQNVTFRCDPISEHNRLYWYRQTLGQGPEFLTYFQNEAQLEKSRLLSDRFSAERPKGSFSTLEIQRTEQGDSAMYLCASSLLGAGDYGYTFGSGTRLTVV.

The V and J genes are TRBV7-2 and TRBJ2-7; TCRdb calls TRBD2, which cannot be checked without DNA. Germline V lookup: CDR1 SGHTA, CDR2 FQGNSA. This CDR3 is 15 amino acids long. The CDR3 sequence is CASSLRRGGVYEQYF.

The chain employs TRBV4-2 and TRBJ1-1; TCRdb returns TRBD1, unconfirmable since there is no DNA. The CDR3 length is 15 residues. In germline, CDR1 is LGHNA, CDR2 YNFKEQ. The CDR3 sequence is CASSGRTGWDTEAFF.

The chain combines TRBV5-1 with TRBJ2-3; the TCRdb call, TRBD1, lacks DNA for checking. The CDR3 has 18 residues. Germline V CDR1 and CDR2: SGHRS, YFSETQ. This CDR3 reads CASSLLGGRATSTDTQYF.

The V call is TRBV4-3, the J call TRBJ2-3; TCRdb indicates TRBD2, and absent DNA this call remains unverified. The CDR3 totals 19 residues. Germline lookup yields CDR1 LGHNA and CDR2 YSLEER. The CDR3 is CASSQDESGRGPGGDTQYF.

The CDR3 protein is CSASISAGVVATQYF. The chain recombines TRBV20-1 with TRBJ2-5; the D gene TCRdb calls, TRBD2, cannot be checked with no DNA. The CDR3 spans 15 residues. Germline V CDR1 and CDR2: DFQATT, SNEGSKA (reference sequence).

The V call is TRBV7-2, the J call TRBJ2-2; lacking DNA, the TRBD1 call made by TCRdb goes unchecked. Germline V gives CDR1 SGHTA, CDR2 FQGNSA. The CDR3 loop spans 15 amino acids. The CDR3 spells CASSLQGSVTGELFF.

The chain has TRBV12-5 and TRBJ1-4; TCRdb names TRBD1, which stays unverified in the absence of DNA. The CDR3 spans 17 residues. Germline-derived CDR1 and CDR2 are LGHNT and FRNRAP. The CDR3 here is CASGLVLGGQGEEKLFF.

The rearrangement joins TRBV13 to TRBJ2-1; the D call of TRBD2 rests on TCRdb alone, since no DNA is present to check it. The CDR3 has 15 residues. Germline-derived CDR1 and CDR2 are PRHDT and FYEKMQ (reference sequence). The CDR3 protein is CASRKAGLPYNEQFF.

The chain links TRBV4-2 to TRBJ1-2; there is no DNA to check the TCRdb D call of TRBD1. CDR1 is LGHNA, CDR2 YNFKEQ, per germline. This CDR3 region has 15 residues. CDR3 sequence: CASSQSGTGGYGYTF.

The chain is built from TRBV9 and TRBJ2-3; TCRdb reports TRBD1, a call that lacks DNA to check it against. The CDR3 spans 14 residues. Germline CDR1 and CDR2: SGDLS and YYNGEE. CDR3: CASSEQGRTDTQYF.

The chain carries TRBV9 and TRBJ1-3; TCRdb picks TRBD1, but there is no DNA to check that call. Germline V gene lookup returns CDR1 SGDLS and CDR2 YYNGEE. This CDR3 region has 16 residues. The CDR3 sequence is CASSARQESSGNTIYF.

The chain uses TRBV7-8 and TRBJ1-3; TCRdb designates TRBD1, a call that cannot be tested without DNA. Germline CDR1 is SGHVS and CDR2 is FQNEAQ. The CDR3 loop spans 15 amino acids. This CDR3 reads CASSLTDRAGNTIYF. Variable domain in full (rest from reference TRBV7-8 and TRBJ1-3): GAGVSQSPRYKVAKRGQDVALRCDPISGHVSLFWYQQALGQGPEFLTYFQNEAQLDKSGLPSDRFFAERPEGSVSTLKIQRTQQEDSAVYLCASSLTDRAGNTIYFGEGSWLTVV.

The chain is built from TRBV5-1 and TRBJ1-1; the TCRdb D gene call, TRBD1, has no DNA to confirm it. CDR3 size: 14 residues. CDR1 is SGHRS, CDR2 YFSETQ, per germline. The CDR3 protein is CASNDQGSPTEAFF.

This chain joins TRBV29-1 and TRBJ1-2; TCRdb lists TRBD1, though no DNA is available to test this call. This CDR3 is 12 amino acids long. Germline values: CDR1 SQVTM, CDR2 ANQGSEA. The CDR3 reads CSATGTHYGYTF. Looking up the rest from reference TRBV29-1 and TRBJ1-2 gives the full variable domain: SAVISQKPSRDICQRGTSLTIQCQVDSQVTMMFWYRQQPGQSLTLIATANQGSEATYESGFVIDKFPISRPNLTFSTLTVSNMSPEDSSIYLCSATGTHYGYTFGSGTRLTVV.

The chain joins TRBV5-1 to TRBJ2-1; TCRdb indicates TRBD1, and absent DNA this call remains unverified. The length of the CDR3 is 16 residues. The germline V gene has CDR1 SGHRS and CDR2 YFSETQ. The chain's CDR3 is CASSPFNPGSYNEQFF.